This T cell receptor (beta chain) comes out of a study of blood T cell repertoires in COVID-19. Overall study: Researchers got acute and convalescent COVID-19 samples from the United States, Italy and Spain. T cells, B-cell-depleted T cells, or PBMCs provided the cDNA or gDNA that served as material.

This CDR3 has 14 amino acids. Deletions cut 0 bases from V and 5 bases from J, with 10 bases between. From germline, CDR1 is SEHNR and CDR2 FQNEAQ (reference sequence). Original processing methods: From reference gene primer amplification, estimates of nucleated cell counts were derived. Method: immunoSEQ multiplex PCR; TCRdb's copy keeps in-frame clones and lacks some. V, J and clone size derive from that table, while D and trimming were established from the DNA sequence. The sample includes some 56,000 clones, around 89% of them seen just once. Sequencing was done on a sample of peripheral blood. The origin of this receptor is a human donor in a cohort sampled during active COVID-19. V usage is TRBV7-9 and J usage is TRBJ2-5, with D unresolved. In nucleotides, the CDR3 is TGTGCCAGCAGCTTAGCCCTACTAAGGGAGACCCAGTACTTC. It is translated as CASSLALLRETQYF. Full variable domain (rest looked up from reference TRBV7-9 and TRBJ2-5): DTGVSQNPRHKITKRGQNVTFRCDPISEHNRLYWYRQTLGQGPEFLTYFQNEAQLEKSRLLSDRFSAERPKGSFSTLEIQRTEQGDSAMYLCASSLALLRETQYFGPGTRLLVL.